This T cell receptor (beta chain) stems from a study of blood T cells in healthy people across ages. PCR was performed a second time for 7 to 11 cycles using a sample-barcoded 5' primer and a J-beta primer mix. TCRdb re-called the 5' RACE reads with MiXCR, one entry per CDR3 protein. The repertoire has over 1,200,000 distinct CDR3 sequences, approximately 59% of them found once; the top ten carry over 6.5%. CDR3 size: 15 residues. The germline CDR1 and CDR2 sequences are DFQATT and SNEGSKA (reference sequence). Trimming removed 7 bases at V and 0 bases at J, with 13 bases between. The sequencing sample was made of blood. The clonotype was recovered from a man between 18 and 35 years old in good health. The chain uses TRBV20-1 and TRBJ1-6; tentatively, D is TRBD1 (5 bases). The CDR3 sequence: CSGRAGSSYNSPLHF. CDR3 sequence (DNA): TGCAGTGGGAGGGCAGGGAGCTCCTATAATTCACCCCTCCACTTT.